Listed here are 20 T cell receptor beta chains from one sample, sequenced in a study of cytomegalovirus exposure and HLA in healthy donors (dated by TCRdb to the late 2010s). Library construction relied on the immunoSEQ multiplex PCR assay. For the multiplex PCR, a mixture combining 60 forward primers for TCR Vbeta segments and 13 reverse primers for TCR Jbeta segments was used. TCRdb stores this immuneACCESS table with in-frame sequences only. Part of the clones is absent; in the studies checked, under half of the shortfall reflects unresolved V genes, and no reason is known for the rest. In all, the sample holds about 180,000 clones, and under 90% of those were seen once. In total, the top ten clones hold around 7.2% of the sample. Sequenced sample: PBMCs. These receptors were collected from a man between 25 and 39 years old in good health and CMV-seropositive.

The genes are TRBV11-3 and TRBJ2-3; D might be TRBD2 (5 bases). CDR1 is SGHNT, CDR2 YENEEA, per germline. V was pared by 1 base and J by 0 bases, with 5 bases between. This CDR3 is built from 14 residues. This CDR3 is CASSLGRSTDTQYF. CDR3 sequence (DNA): TGTGCCAGCAGCTTAGGGAGGAGCACAGATACGCAGTATTTT.

The chain recombines TRBV5-4 with TRBJ1-1, with 7 bases matching TRBD1. The trim removed 3 bases at V and 4 bases at J, leaving 12 bases unmatched. This CDR3 comprises 16 residues. The germline CDR1 and CDR2 sequences are SGHNT and YYREEE (reference sequence). The CDR3 sequence is CASSSARQGRSTEAFF. CDR3 nucleotide sequence: TGTGCCAGCAGCTCGGCTCGACAGGGTCGGAGCACTGAAGCTTTCTTT.

This sequence joins TRBV13 and TRBJ1-2, with D unclear. This CDR3 is built from 12 residues. The germline gives CDR1 PRHDT, CDR2 FYEKMQ (reference sequence). Between the trimmed V and J ends, which lost 6 bases and 8 bases, there was a span of 13 bases. CDR3 bases: TGTGCCAGCAGTTTGGAGCTGCGGGGCTACACCTTC. It codes for CASSLELRGYTF.

The chain links TRBV29-1 to TRBJ1-2; 10 positions agree with TRBD1. V lost 7 bases to trimming and J lost 4 bases; unmatched junction nucleotides: 6. The germline V gene encodes CDR1 SQVTM and CDR2 ANQGSEA. CDR3 length equals 13 residues. The CDR3 spells CSAGDRGPYGYTF. The CDR3 nucleotides read TGCAGCGCTGGGGACAGGGGACCCTATGGCTACACCTTC.

V is TRBV30 and J is TRBJ2-7, with TRBD2 identical over 12 bases. Trimming removed 1 base from V and 2 bases from J; junction bases left unmatched: 3. This CDR3 is 15 amino acids long. CDR1 GTSNPN and CDR2 SVGIG come from the germline V gene (reference sequence). In nucleotides, the CDR3 is TGTGCCTGGAGTGCGCCTAGCGGGAGGGCCTACGAGCAGTACTTC. Amino acid sequence: CAWSAPSGRAYEQYF.

In its sample, this clone is medium-sized. This chain uses TRBV4-1 with TRBJ1-2; no clear D. The CDR3 spans 13 residues. Deletions cut 1 base from V and 11 bases from J, with 14 bases between. Germline-derived CDR1 and CDR2 are MGHRA and YSYEKL. This chain's CDR3 is CASSQALFRLYTF. CDR3 nucleotide sequence: TGCGCCAGCAGCCAAGCCCTCTTCCGGTTATACACCTTC.

The chain couples TRBV1 to TRBJ2-3; TRBD1 is the table's D call and was not checked against the DNA. TRBV1 is assigned pseudogene status. The CDR3 consists of 16 residues. The DNA of the CDR3 is TGCACCAGCAGCCAAGAAGGGGGCCAAAGCACAGATACGCAGTATTTT. It specifies CTSSQEGGQSTDTQYF.

The CDR3 region has the DNA TGCGCCAGCAGCCCGCACAGGGGTGGCTATGGCTACACCTTC. This encodes CASSPHRGGYGYTF. The genes are TRBV4-1 and TRBJ1-2; 7 bases fit TRBD1. The germline V gene has CDR1 MGHRA and CDR2 YSYEKL. V was clipped by 4 bases and J by 4 bases; unmatched bases: 6. This CDR3 region has 14 residues.

This chain links TRBV11-3 with TRBJ1-1; TRBD1 aligns across 10 bases. The CDR3 is made up of 17 amino acids. CDR1 and CDR2 from the germline V gene are SGHNT and YENEEA. Trimming removed 5 bases from V and 5 bases from J; junction bases left unmatched: 14. CDR3 coding DNA: TGTGCCAGCAGCGCGTTCCCGTGGACAGGGGGAGGGACTGAAGCTTTCTTT. This encodes CASSAFPWTGGGTEAFF.

The rearrangement joins TRBV30 to TRBJ2-5, with 7 bases lining up with TRBD1. Looked up from germline, CDR1 is GTSNPN and CDR2 is SVGIG (reference sequence). The CDR3 totals 15 residues. The ends lost 2 bases at V and 1 base at J; junction bases unmatched: 7. This CDR3 is CAWSKGQSIQETQYF. CDR3 sequence (DNA): TGTGCCTGGAGTAAGGGACAGTCGATCCAAGAGACCCAGTACTTC.

This clone is a singleton in its sample. The chain couples TRBV4-1 to TRBJ1-2, with 10 bases matching TRBD1. The CDR3 length is 19 residues. V was clipped by 1 base and J by 3 bases; unmatched bases: 14. The germline V gene has CDR1 MGHRA and CDR2 YSYEKL. CDR3 protein: CASSQGWGRTGGKDYGYTF. The DNA for the CDR3 is TGCGCCAGCAGCCAAGGTTGGGGCAGGACAGGGGGAAAAGACTATGGCTACACCTTC.

V gene TRBV27 combines with J gene TRBJ2-2; perhaps TRBD1 as D (6 bases). From germline, CDR1 is MNHEY and CDR2 SMNVEV (reference sequence). Between the trimmed V and J ends, which lost 0 bases and 4 bases, there was a span of 12 bases. The CDR3 has 16 residues. CDR3 DNA: TGTGCCAGCAGTTTATCGGCAGGGGCGCCCACCGGGGAGCTGTTTTTT. Translating it yields CASSLSAGAPTGELFF.

This rearrangement joins TRBV10-2 to TRBJ2-1; the match to TRBD2 covers 12 bases. V gave up 2 bases and J gave up 6 bases; unmatched junction bases: 5. The CDR3 covers 16 residues. CDR1 and CDR2 (germline): WSHSY, SAAADI. The CDR3 here is CASSEVTSGRGNEQFF. CDR3 DNA sequence: TGCGCCAGCAGTGAGGTGACTAGCGGGAGAGGCAATGAGCAGTTCTTC.

The rearrangement links TRBV13 to TRBJ1-3; possible D gene TRBD1, 6 bases. CDR1 PRHDT and CDR2 FYEKMQ come from the germline V gene (reference sequence). V was cut by 4 bases and J by 5 bases, with 15 bases left in between. The CDR3 totals 15 residues. CDR3 bases: TGTGCCAGCAGCTCCGCCACAGGGCTGCGAAACACCATATATTTT. It encodes CASSSATGLRNTIYF.

The chain has TRBV6-6 and TRBJ1-5, with 8 bases that match TRBD1. The germline V gene encodes CDR1 MNHNY and CDR2 SVGAGI (reference sequence). This CDR3 contains 15 residues. V lost 9 bases to trimming and J lost 2 bases; unmatched junction nucleotides: 9. CDR3 in amino acids: CASLPSGGRNQPQHF. DNA for the CDR3: TGTGCCAGTCTTCCTTCAGGGGGCCGCAATCAGCCCCAGCATTTT.

V gene TRBV30 combines with J gene TRBJ1-5, with 7 nucleotides matching TRBD1. Trimming cost V 4 bases and J 6 bases; bases outside gene matches: 9. This CDR3 spans 14 amino acids. Per the germline V gene, CDR1 is GTSNPN and CDR2 is SVGIG (reference sequence). CDR3 nucleotides: TGTGCCTGGAAACCCACAGGGGAAATTCAGCCCCAGCATTTT. It codes for CAWKPTGEIQPQHF.

The chain employs TRBV11-3 and TRBJ2-7; weak D call: TRBD1 (6 bases). Per the germline V gene, CDR1 is SGHNT and CDR2 is YENEEA. This CDR3 is 15 amino acids long. The germline V and J ends were trimmed by 5 bases and 0 bases, with 14 bases remaining between them. The CDR3 reads CASSPRAGASYEQYF. Here the CDR3 DNA reads TGTGCCAGCAGCCCAAGGGCAGGGGCCTCCTACGAGCAGTACTTC.

The chain joins TRBV5-1 to TRBJ2-7, with a weak D call TRBD1 (6 bases). The germline V gene has CDR1 SGHRS and CDR2 YFSETQ. The CDR3 extends over 14 amino acids. Deletions cut 0 bases from V and 3 bases from J, with 10 bases between. The CDR3, as DNA: TGCGCCAGCAGCTTGGCCGGGACACACTACGAGCAGTACTTC. Encoded protein: CASSLAGTHYEQYF.

This chain connects TRBV7-8 to TRBJ1-5; D perhaps matches TRBD1 (5 bases). V was cut by 1 base and J by 4 bases, with 14 bases left in between. CDR3 length: 16 residues. Germline V gene data show CDR1 as SGHVS and CDR2 as FQNEAQ. CDR3 nucleotide sequence: TGTGCCAGCAGCTTAGAGTGGAGGGGTTTAAATCAGCCCCAGCATTTT. This encodes CASSLEWRGLNQPQHF.

The chain has TRBV7-9 and TRBJ2-7, with D perhaps TRBD2 (5 bases). The V gene's germline CDR1 is SEHNR and CDR2 FQNEAQ (reference sequence). The CDR3 sequence is 14 residues long. V lost 4 bases, J lost 7 bases, and 17 bases lay in between. CDR3 in DNA: TGTGCCAGCAGCTCGGCGGGCTCCTTAGGGGAGCAGTACTTC. Its translation is CASSSAGSLGEQYF.